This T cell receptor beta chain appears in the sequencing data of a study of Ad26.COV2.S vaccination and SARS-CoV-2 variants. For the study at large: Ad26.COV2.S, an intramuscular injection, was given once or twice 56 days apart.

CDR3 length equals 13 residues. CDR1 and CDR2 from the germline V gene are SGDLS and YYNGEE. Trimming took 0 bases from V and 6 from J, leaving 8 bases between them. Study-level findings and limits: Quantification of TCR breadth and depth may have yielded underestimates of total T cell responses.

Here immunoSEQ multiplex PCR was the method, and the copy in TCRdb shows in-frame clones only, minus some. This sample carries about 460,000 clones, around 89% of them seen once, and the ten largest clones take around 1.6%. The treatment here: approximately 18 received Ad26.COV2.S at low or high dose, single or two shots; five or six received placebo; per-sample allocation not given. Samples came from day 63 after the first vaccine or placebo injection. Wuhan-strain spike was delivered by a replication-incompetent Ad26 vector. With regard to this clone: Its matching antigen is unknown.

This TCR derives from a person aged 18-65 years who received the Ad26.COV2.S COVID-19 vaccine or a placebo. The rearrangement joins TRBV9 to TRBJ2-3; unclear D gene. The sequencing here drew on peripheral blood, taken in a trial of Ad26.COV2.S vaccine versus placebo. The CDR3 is CASSVEPPDTQYF. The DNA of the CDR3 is TGTGCCAGCAGCGTAGAACCCCCCGATACGCAGTATTTT.